This entry is about one T cell receptor beta chain. The clone's antigen remains unknown. The sample holds no much larger clone one base away, and base qualities are not on file. This sample was taken from a study of spatial heterogeneity in lung cancer (dated by TCRdb to between 2018 and 2020). For context, the study as a whole: Samples were obtained from about 75 patients with early-stage, untreated non-small cell lung cancer from the lung TRACERx cohort. At surgery, about 210 tumor regions, roughly 63 matched nontumor lung samples and 45 to 60 PBMC samples were TCR-sequenced for both alpha and beta chains. In non-small cell lung cancer, the study made a quantitative comparison of TCR alpha and beta repertoires among multiple tumor regions, matched nontumor lung and blood. In the raw uncorrected reads, each unique combination of TCR and UMI appeared more than ten times on average. Follow-up PBMC samples were sequenced whenever available, and the median time to follow-up was roughly 22 months after resection. Nonsynonymous mutation counts, determined by whole-exome sequencing of tumor tissue, were related to TCR repertoire features. Beta-chain transcripts were consistently detected in greater numbers than alpha-chain transcripts, which likely reflected higher beta-chain transcript abundance.

On the study overall, not on this receptor specifically: Ubiquitous expanded tumor TCRs were detected in blood more often at tumor resection than at routine follow-up. Confirming at a functional level the hypothesis that regional TCRs recognize regional mutations was considered to require additional single-cell paired TCR alpha and beta sequencing. Only 14 patients were included in comparisons of baseline and follow-up blood repertoires.

V has 5 bases trimmed and J has 2 bases trimmed; junction bases matching no gene number 8. As encoded in the germline V gene, CDR1 is MGHDK while CDR2 is SYGVNS. From the cysteine through the phenylalanine, the CDR3 covers 15 amino acids. Solely the CDR3 DNA is kept, with 45 bases framed from the first base. Interpreted using the paper, the time point label stands for: blood at routine non-recurrence follow-up after resection. Whole RNA extracted from tumor and nontumor lung tissue, or from cryopreserved PBMC samples, was used for TCR sequencing without cell sorting. Only patients with enough RNA available from two or more tumor regions were chosen for TCR sequencing. The library was built by means of 5' RACE. Sequencer: NextSeq 500. To allow correction of PCR and sequencing errors, the TCR library protocol tagged every TCR cDNA molecule with a unique molecular identifier. The published analysis was carried out like this. Decombinator tools were used for TCR identification, UMI-based error correction and CDR3 extraction. TCRs above a frequency of 2 per 1,000, corresponding to the top 1% of the tumor frequency distribution, were defined as expanded. Each repertoire was subsampled 100 times to 5,000 TCRs, after which Renyi diversity was computed with the R vegan package. CDR3 similarity networks were built from amino acid triplet string-kernel similarity, connecting CDR3s with pairwise similarity above 0.82. Using fastp trimming at Q25 and MiXCR clonotype assembly, TCRdb reanalyzed the public sequencing data and kept in-frame beta chains. Every distinct CDR3 protein forms one entry, paired with its most common genes and DNA. The V and J calls were not made by the authors but by TCRdb's processing. This sample holds 30,000 to 35,000 distinct CDR3 sequences; about 10% were observed only once. The top ten constitute less than 35% of the sample.

The clonotype comes from a female donor with early-stage non-small cell lung cancer. The chain joins TRBV25-1 to TRBJ2-5; 7 central nucleotides agree with TRBD1. The specimen comprised PBMCs, sampled at follow-up. The CDR3 reads CASSPGTARQETQYF. At the DNA level, the sequence is TGTGCCAGCAGTCCCGGGACAGCGAGACAAGAGACCCAGTACTTC.